The 30 T cell receptor beta chains given below trace back to one sample, sequenced in a study of monozygotic twins with inflammatory bowel disease. TCRdb reanalyzed the 5' RACE reads and collapses them to one entry per CDR3 protein, without DNA. The table lists about 420,000 distinct CDR3 sequences. Sequenced material: blood. All receptors come from a human donor with ulcerative colitis or Crohn's disease, or a healthy co-twin of an affected twin (not recorded which).

The V and J genes are TRBV20-1 and TRBJ2-3; TCRdb lists TRBD1, though no DNA is available to test this call. The CDR3 has 16 amino acids. Germline lookup yields CDR1 DFQATT and CDR2 SNEGSKA (reference sequence). CDR3 residues: CSARDPSGGAKDTQYF.

V usage is TRBV7-3 and J usage is TRBJ2-2; TCRdb outputs TRBD1, but without DNA this stays unchecked. CDR3 length equals 16 residues. The V gene's germline CDR1 is SGHTA and CDR2 FQGTGA. This CDR3 is CASSSTGQVPTGELFF.

This CDR3 reads CSASRQEPTDTQYF. V gene TRBV20-1 combines with J gene TRBJ2-3; the TCRdb D gene call, TRBD1, has no DNA to confirm it. Germline CDR1 DFQATT, CDR2 SNEGSKA (reference sequence). CDR3 size: 14 residues.

V and J are TRBV18 and TRBJ2-2. CDR3 length: 15 amino acids. CDR1 is KGHSH, CDR2 LQKENI, per germline. CDR3 loop: CASSPRSQVTGELFF.

The rearrangement joins TRBV11-1 to TRBJ1-4; TCRdb outputs TRBD1, but without DNA this stays unchecked. Germline CDR1 SGHAT, CDR2 FQDESV (reference sequence). The length of the CDR3 is 14 residues. The CDR3 sequence is CASSQGMGREKLFF.

The rearrangement joins TRBV3-1 to TRBJ2-5; TCRdb's D call, TRBD2, is unchecked because there is no DNA. This CDR3 region has 16 residues. The V gene's germline CDR1 is LGHDT and CDR2 YNNKEL (reference sequence). The CDR3 loop reads CASSPGGTSGQETQYF.

The chain employs TRBV20-1 and TRBJ2-7; TCRdb returns TRBD1, unconfirmable since there is no DNA. Germline V gives CDR1 DFQATT, CDR2 SNEGSKA (reference sequence). This CDR3 region has 14 residues. The CDR3 reads CSASPGQGLAEQYF.

The genes are TRBV5-6 and TRBJ2-3; there is no DNA to check the TCRdb D call of TRBD1. Germline CDR1 is SGHDT and CDR2 is YYEEEE. The CDR3 length is 14 residues. CDR3 residues: CASSDKKGTDTQYF.

This chain links TRBV28 with TRBJ2-4; the TCRdb call, TRBD1, lacks DNA for checking. This CDR3 has 15 residues. Per the germline V gene, CDR1 is MDHEN and CDR2 is SYDVKM. The CDR3 loop reads CASGNRTLVKNIQYF.

This chain joins TRBV6-5 and TRBJ2-2; with no DNA, the TCRdb D assignment of TRBD2 cannot be verified. The germline gives CDR1 MNHEY, CDR2 SVGAGI. CDR3 size: 18 residues. This chain's CDR3 is CASSYFAAGYANTGELFF.

The rearrangement uses TRBV11-2 and TRBJ1-4; TCRdb outputs TRBD1, but without DNA this stays unchecked. The CDR3 is 17 residues long. Germline lookup yields CDR1 SGHAT and CDR2 FQNNGV. Here the CDR3 reads CASSLEQGAHTNEKLFF.

V is TRBV30 and J is TRBJ2-1. The CDR3 is made up of 13 amino acids. Germline CDR1 reads GTSNPN; CDR2 reads SVGIG (reference sequence). The CDR3 reads CAWSVLSYNEQFF.

V usage is TRBV5-1 and J usage is TRBJ2-3. Germline CDR1 is SGHRS and CDR2 is YFSETQ. The CDR3 spans 15 residues. The CDR3 sequence: CASSFKGSSTDTQYF.

V and J are TRBV5-4 and TRBJ1-2; checking the TCRdb D call of TRBD1 is not possible without DNA. This CDR3 contains 15 residues. Germline V gives CDR1 SGHNT, CDR2 YYREEE (reference sequence). The CDR3 sequence: CASSYSFPGRQGYTF.

This chain uses TRBV12-3 or TRBV12-4 with TRBJ2-3; without DNA, the TCRdb call of TRBD2 cannot be checked. The CDR3 has 12 residues. CDR3: CASRPLEGAQYF.

The chain recombines TRBV11-1 with TRBJ1-3; without DNA, the TCRdb call of TRBD1 cannot be checked. CDR3 length: 18 amino acids. Germline V gene lookup returns CDR1 SGHAT and CDR2 FQDESV (reference sequence). CDR3: CASSLRGPATLSGNTIYF.

V gene TRBV12-3 or TRBV12-4 combines with J gene TRBJ1-5; the TCRdb call, TRBD1, lacks DNA for checking. The CDR3 length is 15 residues. CDR3 loop: CASSLGQGGGQPQHF.

The gene calls are TRBV19 and TRBJ2-6. In germline, CDR1 is LNHDA, CDR2 SQIVND (reference sequence). The length of the CDR3 is 14 residues. CDR3 sequence reads: CASRPDTGANVLTF.

The rearrangement uses TRBV20-1 and TRBJ1-1. From germline, CDR1 is DFQATT and CDR2 SNEGSKA (reference sequence). The CDR3 contains 11 residues. CDR3 sequence reads: CSARLNTEAFF.

CDR3 loop: CASSFVGTANTGELFF. V gene TRBV5-6 combines with J gene TRBJ2-2; the D call from TCRdb, TRBD1, cannot be confirmed without DNA. CDR1 and CDR2 (germline): SGHDT, YYEEEE. The length of the CDR3 is 16 residues.

This chain links TRBV5-6 with TRBJ2-2. Germline V gene data show CDR1 as SGHDT and CDR2 as YYEEEE. The CDR3 has 12 amino acids. The CDR3 sequence is CASSLRWKELFF.

The chain is built from TRBV10-3 and TRBJ2-1; the TCRdb call, TRBD2, lacks DNA for checking. The CDR3 is 16 amino acids. Germline-derived CDR1 and CDR2 are ENHRY and SYGVKD. Here the CDR3 reads CAISGSREGLYNEQFF.

The chain joins TRBV19 to TRBJ1-1; TCRdb calls TRBD1, which cannot be checked without DNA. The CDR3 contains 18 residues. Per germline, CDR1 LNHDA and CDR2 SQIVND (reference sequence). The CDR3 spells CASSIYPASTGMNTEAFF. The whole variable domain, remainder taken from reference TRBV19 and TRBJ1-1, is DGGITQSPKYLFRKEGQNVTLSCEQNLNHDAMYWYRQDPGQGLRLIYYSQIVNDFQKGDIAEGYSVSREKKESFPLTVTSAQKNPTAFYLCASSIYPASTGMNTEAFFGQGTRLTVV.

The chain employs TRBV6-1 and TRBJ1-1; TCRdb outputs TRBD1, but without DNA this stays unchecked. Germline CDR1 and CDR2: MNHNS and SASEGT. The CDR3 runs 16 residues. The CDR3 region is CATTTLGQAKNTEAFF.

The chain is built from TRBV30 and TRBJ1-1. Germline CDR1 reads GTSNPN; CDR2 reads SVGIG (reference sequence). The CDR3 extends over 12 amino acids. CDR3 amino acids: CAWSPEDTEAFF.

The V and J genes are TRBV4-2 and TRBJ2-1; TCRdb designates TRBD2, a call that cannot be tested without DNA. The CDR3 extends over 16 amino acids. Germline CDR1 reads LGHNA; CDR2 reads YNFKEQ. CDR3 sequence reads: CVSSQDGASGYNEQFF.

This sequence joins TRBV10-3 and TRBJ1-1; TCRdb picks TRBD1, but there is no DNA to check that call. CDR1 and CDR2 from the germline V gene are ENHRY and SYGVKD. This CDR3 has 13 amino acids. CDR3: CAIRERDRGEAFF.

V and J are TRBV20-1 and TRBJ2-7; the TCRdb call, TRBD1, lacks DNA for checking. Germline V CDR1 and CDR2: DFQATT, SNEGSKA (reference sequence). CDR3 length equals 15 residues. The CDR3 sequence: CSAHSWGQGTYEQYF.

This CDR3 is CASSSTSVGYNEQFF. The chain couples TRBV6-5 to TRBJ2-1; lacking DNA, the TRBD2 call made by TCRdb goes unchecked. The CDR3 sequence is 15 residues long. Looked up from germline, CDR1 is MNHEY and CDR2 is SVGAGI.

V gene TRBV7-2 combines with J gene TRBJ2-2. This CDR3 has 13 amino acids. CDR1 is SGHTA and CDR2 is FQGNSA in the germline V gene. This CDR3 is CASSLKTLGELFF.